This TCR beta chain was identified in a study of CD8+CD57+ T cells in acquired aplastic anemia. Study-level information: DNA per sorted CD4+ or CD8+ sample ranged about 0.17 to 27.4 ug, averaging around 3.1 ug.

This clonotype was picked up many times. This CDR3 comprises 12 residues. The germline gives CDR1 SGHRS, CDR2 YFSETQ. Trimming took off 0 bases at V and 5 bases at J, with 6 bases between the two ends. CD8+CD57+ cell expansion, shown by flow cytometry, had occurred in the patients selected for sequencing. A severe acquired aplastic anemia diagnosis applied to all patients. Genomic DNA provided the template from which TCR beta VDJ and CDR3 profiles were obtained. TCRdb ran MiXCR on the reads and lists one entry per CDR3 protein. Among approximately 470,000 distinct CDR3 sequences listed, less than 35% were seen once.

Sequenced material: sorted CD4+, CD8+, or CD8+CD57+ T cells (not recorded which) from PBMCs. This clonotype was sampled from a human donor with aplastic anemia. V is TRBV5-1 and J is TRBJ2-7, with D possibly matching TRBD2 (5 bases). The CDR3 DNA follows: TGCGCCAGCAGCTTGGAGAGGGACGAGCAGTACTTC. Encoded protein: CASSLERDEQYF.